Shown below are 17 T cell receptor beta chains from a single sample sequenced in a study of resident and recirculating memory T cells in vitiligo. Clones were sequenced by immunoSEQ multiplex PCR, and TCRdb holds only the in-frame ones, with some missing. Here the sample spans 75,000 to 95,000 clones, about 92% being singletons. What was sequenced was blood. The origin of the receptors is a male donor with vitiligo.

The chain has TRBV15 and TRBJ2-7; perhaps TRBD1 as D (6 bases). The CDR3 extends over 13 amino acids. Germline CDR1 is LNHNV and CDR2 is YYDKDF (reference sequence). V gave up 8 bases and J gave up 3 bases, with 14 bases separating them. This CDR3 is CATAEIGGYEQYF. CDR3 in DNA: TGTGCCACCGCGGAGATAGGGGGCTACGAGCAGTACTTC. The whole variable domain, filled in from reference TRBV15 and TRBJ2-7, reads DAMVIQNPRYQVTQFGKPVTLSCSQTLNHNVMYWYQQKSSQAPKLLFHYYDKDFNNEADTPDNFQSRRPNTSFCFLDIRSPGLGDTAMYLCATAEIGGYEQYFGPGTRLTVT.

The chain carries TRBV18 and TRBJ2-1, with 7 bases identical to TRBD2. The V gene's germline CDR1 is KGHSH and CDR2 LQKENI. The J segment lost 0 bases and the V segment lost 5 bases, leaving 4 bases of the junction unmatched. This CDR3 has 15 residues. In DNA, the CDR3 is TGTGCCAGCTCAGATAGCGGGTCCTCCTACAATGAGCAGTTCTTC. This encodes CASSDSGSSYNEQFF.

The sample holds one count of this clone. The chain joins TRBV28 to TRBJ1-5; no firm D call. The CDR3 has 16 amino acids. Trimming shortened V by 2 bases and J by 6 bases, and 17 bases separated the two germline ends. Germline CDR1 reads MDHEN; CDR2 reads SYDVKM. CDR3 DNA: TGTGCCAGCAGTTTAGCCCGGGAGGCCCTCGGTCAGCCCCAGCATTTT. It yields the protein CASSLAREALGQPQHF. The variable domain in full, with the rest retrieved from reference TRBV28 and TRBJ1-5, is DVKVTQSSRYLVKRTGEKVFLECVQDMDHENMFWYRQDPGLGLRLIYFSYDVKMKEKGDIPEGYSVSREKKERFSLILESASTNQTSMYLCASSLAREALGQPQHFGDGTRLSIL.

The chain is built from TRBV5-3 and TRBJ2-7; tentatively, D is TRBD2 (5 bases). TRBV5-3 is known as an ORF, though its function is uncertain. V lost 7 bases and J lost 4, with 15 bases in between. The CDR3 contains 13 residues. For the CDR3, the DNA is TGTGCCAGAGGACCCCTACGGGGATACGAGCAGTACTTC. Translating it yields CARGPLRGYEQYF.

The chain joins TRBV6-6 to TRBJ1-4, with 9 bases matching TRBD1. Trimming at V came to 2 bases and at J to 4 bases, leaving 5 bases not matched to a gene. Germline V gene lookup returns CDR1 MNHNY and CDR2 SVGAGI (reference sequence). The CDR3 length is 16 residues. In DNA form, the CDR3 reads TGTGCCAGCAGTTACGGGGGGACAGGGATTAATGAAAAACTGTTTTTT. It codes for CASSYGGTGINEKLFF.

The chain couples TRBV10-2 to TRBJ2-1; 10 positions agree with TRBD2. The ends lost 4 bases at V and 10 bases at J; junction bases unmatched: 7. The germline V gene has CDR1 WSHSY and CDR2 SAAADI. The CDR3 has 14 amino acids. In DNA, the CDR3 is TGCGCCAGCAGTGCGGTAGCGGGAGGTCGGGAGCAGTTCTTC. Protein: CASSAVAGGREQFF.

This sequence joins TRBV25-1 and TRBJ1-5, with D uncertain. The ends were cut back, 3 bases at V and 7 bases at J, with 13 bases in the middle. Looked up from germline, CDR1 is MGHDK and CDR2 is SYGVNS. The CDR3 sequence is 14 residues long. In DNA form, the CDR3 reads TGTGCCAGCAGTGAGGGCGGGCTGGGCCAGCCCCAGCATTTT. As protein: CASSEGGLGQPQHF.

V usage is TRBV27 and J usage is TRBJ2-3, with 15 bases that match TRBD2. The CDR3 sequence is 18 residues long. Germline CDR1 is MNHEY and CDR2 is SMNVEV (reference sequence). V gave up 2 bases and J gave up 2 bases; unmatched junction bases: 5. The CDR3 loop reads CASSLRTSGREYTDTQYF. In DNA, the CDR3 is TGTGCCAGCAGTTTAAGGACTAGCGGGAGGGAATACACAGATACGCAGTATTTT.

The gene calls are TRBV4-2 and TRBJ2-3; D perhaps matches TRBD2 (5 bases). Trimming shortened V by 4 bases and J by 2 bases, and 34 bases separated the two germline ends. CDR3 size: 22 residues. Looked up from germline, CDR1 is LGHNA and CDR2 is YNFKEQ. The CDR3 DNA reads as TGTGCCAGCAGCCCCCCGGGATCGATTGTCGGTTTTAGGTTGGGCTACACAGATACGCAGTATTTT. Translation: CASSPPGSIVGFRLGYTDTQYF.

This chain joins TRBV15 and TRBJ2-2; D gene ambiguous. V was clipped by 1 base and J by 4 bases, with 10 bases between them. The V gene's germline CDR1 is LNHNV and CDR2 YYDKDF (reference sequence). The CDR3 runs to 15 residues. The CDR3 region has the DNA TGTGCCACCAGCAGAGGAGGTCGTGGCACCGGGGAGCTGTTTTTT. This codes for CATSRGGRGTGELFF.

The chain has TRBV4-1 and TRBJ1-2; weak D call: TRBD1 (5 bases). Trimming removed 2 bases from V and 9 bases from J, with 19 bases in between. CDR3 length: 15 residues. CDR1 is MGHRA, CDR2 YSYEKL, per germline. The CDR3 loop reads CASSQPGLKTRSYTF. The CDR3 coding sequence is TGCGCCAGCAGCCAACCGGGACTTAAGACCAGGAGCTACACCTTC.

The chain employs TRBV25-1 and TRBJ2-3, with D perhaps matching TRBD1 (6 bases). This CDR3 comprises 15 residues. CDR1 is MGHDK and CDR2 is SYGVNS in the germline V gene. V was pared by 2 bases and J by 6 bases, with 15 bases between. The CDR3 is CASSEREYRGDTQYF. In DNA form, the CDR3 reads TGTGCCAGCAGTGAAAGGGAATATAGGGGGGATACGCAGTATTTT.

The CDR3 sequence is CASWQGDNYGYTF. The CDR3, as DNA: TGTGCCAGCTGGCAGGGGGATAACTATGGCTACACCTTC. The chain uses TRBV28 and TRBJ1-2; 7 bases fit TRBD1. CDR1 and CDR2 from the germline V gene are MDHEN and SYDVKM. The CDR3 totals 13 residues. Losses at the gene ends were 8 bases for V and 1 base for J; bases not matched to a gene: 4.

The CDR3 spells CASSNREVGIGQPQHF. CDR3 nucleotides: TGTGCCAGCAGCAACCGGGAGGTTGGAATAGGACAGCCCCAGCATTTT. This chain connects TRBV11-3 to TRBJ1-5; D remains ambiguous. This CDR3 contains 16 residues. V lost 5 bases and J 7 bases, leaving 21 bases between the germline ends. Germline loops: CDR1 SGHNT, CDR2 YENEEA.

The chain couples TRBV11-2 to TRBJ1-1; D is unclear. Germline V gene lookup returns CDR1 SGHAT and CDR2 FQNNGV. V was pared by 6 bases and J by 0 bases, with 11 bases between. CDR3 length: 14 amino acids. The CDR3 DNA follows: TGTGCCAGCAGAAGGAGTTACATGAACACTGAAGCTTTCTTT. This encodes CASRRSYMNTEAFF.

The CDR3 nucleotides are TGTGCCAGCAGCTTAGGGTCAGGGGGCCCTTTTGGGTTGAGCGAGCAGTACTTC. Its protein product is CASSLGSGGPFGLSEQYF. The rearrangement joins TRBV11-3 to TRBJ2-7, with 8 bases lining up with TRBD1. The CDR3 consists of 18 residues. The germline gives CDR1 SGHNT, CDR2 YENEEA. V was clipped by 1 base and J by 6 bases; unmatched bases: 17.

The chain's CDR3 is CASSLWASGAYEQYF. The CDR3 coding sequence is TGTGCCAGCAGTTTATGGGCTAGCGGGGCTTACGAGCAGTACTTC. This chain links TRBV28 with TRBJ2-7, with 9 bases lining up with TRBD2. The ends lost 0 bases at V and 4 bases at J; junction bases unmatched: 4. Germline V lookup: CDR1 MDHEN, CDR2 SYDVKM. The CDR3 loop spans 15 amino acids. Together with reference TRBV28 and TRBJ2-7, the CDR3 gives the full variable domain: DVKVTQSSRYLVKRTGEKVFLECVQDMDHENMFWYRQDPGLGLRLIYFSYDVKMKEKGDIPEGYSVSREKKERFSLILESASTNQTSMYLCASSLWASGAYEQYFGPGTRLTVT.